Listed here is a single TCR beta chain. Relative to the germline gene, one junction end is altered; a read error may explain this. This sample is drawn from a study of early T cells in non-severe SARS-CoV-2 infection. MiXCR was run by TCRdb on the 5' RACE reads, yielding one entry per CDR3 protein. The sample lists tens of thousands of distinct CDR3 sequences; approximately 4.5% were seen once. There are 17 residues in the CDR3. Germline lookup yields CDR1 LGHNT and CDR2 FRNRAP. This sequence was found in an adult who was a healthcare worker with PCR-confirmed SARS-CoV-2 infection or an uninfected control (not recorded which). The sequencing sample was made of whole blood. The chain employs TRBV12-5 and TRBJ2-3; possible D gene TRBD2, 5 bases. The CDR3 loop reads CASGLIVSGELTDMQYF. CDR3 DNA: TGTGCTAGTGGTTTGATTGTCTCCGGGGAACTCACAGATATGCAGTATTTT.